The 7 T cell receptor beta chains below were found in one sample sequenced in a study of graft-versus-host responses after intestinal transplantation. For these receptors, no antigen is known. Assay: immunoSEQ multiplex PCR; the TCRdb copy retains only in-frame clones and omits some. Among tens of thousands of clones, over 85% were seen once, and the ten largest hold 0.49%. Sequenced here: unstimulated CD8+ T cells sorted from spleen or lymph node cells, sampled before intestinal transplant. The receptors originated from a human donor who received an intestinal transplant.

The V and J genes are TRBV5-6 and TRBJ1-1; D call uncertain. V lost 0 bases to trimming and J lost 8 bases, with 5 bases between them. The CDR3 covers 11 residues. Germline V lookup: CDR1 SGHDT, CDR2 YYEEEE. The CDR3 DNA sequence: TGTGCCAGCAGCTTGGGCACAGAAGCTTTCTTT. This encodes CASSLGTEAFF. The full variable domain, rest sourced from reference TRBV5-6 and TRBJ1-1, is DAGVTQSPTHLIKTRGQQVTLRCSPKSGHDTVSWYQQALGQGPQFIFQYYEEEERQRGNFPDRFSGHQFPNYSSELNVNALLLGDSALYLCASSLGTEAFFGQGTRLTVV.

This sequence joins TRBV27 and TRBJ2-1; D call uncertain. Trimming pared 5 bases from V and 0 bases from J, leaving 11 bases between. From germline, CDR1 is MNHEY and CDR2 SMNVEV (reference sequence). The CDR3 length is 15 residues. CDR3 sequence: CASSPLESSYNEQFF. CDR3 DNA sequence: TGTGCCAGCAGTCCCCTGGAGAGCTCCTACAATGAGCAGTTCTTC.

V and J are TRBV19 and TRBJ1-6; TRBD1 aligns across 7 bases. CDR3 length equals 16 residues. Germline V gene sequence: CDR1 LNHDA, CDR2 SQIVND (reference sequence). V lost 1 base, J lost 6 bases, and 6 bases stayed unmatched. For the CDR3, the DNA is TGTGCCAGTAGTATAGGATTCGGGACAGCTAATTCACCCCTCCACTTT. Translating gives CASSIGFGTANSPLHF.

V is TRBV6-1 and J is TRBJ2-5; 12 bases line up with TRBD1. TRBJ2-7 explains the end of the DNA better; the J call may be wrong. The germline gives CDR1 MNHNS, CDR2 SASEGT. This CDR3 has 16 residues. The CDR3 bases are TGTGCCAGCAGTGGCCCCGAGGGACAGGGGGCGTACGAGCAGTACTTC. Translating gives CASSGPEGQGAYEQYF.

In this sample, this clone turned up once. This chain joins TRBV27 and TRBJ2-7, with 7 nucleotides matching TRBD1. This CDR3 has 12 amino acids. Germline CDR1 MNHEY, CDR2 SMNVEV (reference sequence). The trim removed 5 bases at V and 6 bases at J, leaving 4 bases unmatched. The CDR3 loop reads CASSIAGGEQYF. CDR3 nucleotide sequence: TGTGCCAGCAGTATCGCAGGGGGCGAGCAGTACTTC.

The CDR3 protein is CASSTDTGHSTDTQYF. The DNA of the CDR3 is TGTGCCAGCAGCACCGACACAGGGCACAGCACAGATACGCAGTATTTT. The chain carries TRBV9 and TRBJ2-3, with D maybe TRBD1 (6 bases). Germline V gene lookup returns CDR1 SGDLS and CDR2 YYNGEE. The CDR3 length is 16 residues. Trimming cost V 4 bases and J 0 bases, with 15 bases left between them.

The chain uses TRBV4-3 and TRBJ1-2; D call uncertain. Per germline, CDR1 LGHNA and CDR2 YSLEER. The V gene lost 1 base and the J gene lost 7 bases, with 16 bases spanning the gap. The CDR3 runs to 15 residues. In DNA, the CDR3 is TGCGCCAGCAGCCAAGTAAAATTCTCTGTCTCTGGCTACACCTTC. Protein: CASSQVKFSVSGYTF.